These 28 T cell receptor beta chains were sequenced from one sample in a study of blood T cells in healthy people across ages. A second roughly 7 to 12 cycle PCR used barcoded and J-beta primers. TCRdb recomputed calls from the 5' RACE reads with MiXCR, one row per CDR3 protein. The table lists approximately 1.5 million distinct CDR3 sequences, almost 35% of them singletons. Sequenced sample: blood. These receptors were collected from a woman aged 30 to 39 in good health.

The chain links TRBV20-1 to TRBJ2-7, with TRBD1 identical over 8 bases. Per the germline V gene, CDR1 is DFQATT and CDR2 is SNEGSKA (reference sequence). Trimming cost V 2 bases and J 4 bases; bases outside gene matches: 7. CDR3 length equals 14 residues. The CDR3 is CSARLQGAFYEQYF. DNA of the CDR3: TGCAGTGCTAGATTGCAGGGGGCTTTTTACGAGCAGTACTTC.

The CDR3 DNA follows: TGTGCCAGCAGTAAGGACGGGAACACTGAAGCTTTCTTT. This translates into CASSKDGNTEAFF. The V gene is TRBV2, the J gene TRBJ1-1; D unclear. This CDR3 spans 13 amino acids. V gave up 5 bases and J gave up 1 base, with 8 bases separating them. CDR1 and CDR2 from the germline V gene are SNHLY and FYNNEI.

This rearrangement joins TRBV29-1 to TRBJ2-3, with D possibly matching TRBD1 (6 bases). Per the germline V gene, CDR1 is SQVTM and CDR2 is ANQGSEA. This CDR3 region has 13 residues. V lost 3 bases, J lost 3 bases, and 10 bases lay in between. Written as DNA, the CDR3 is TGCAGCGTTGAGACCCAGGGGACAGATACGCAGTATTTT. Translating it yields CSVETQGTDTQYF.

This clonotype was counted between two and nine times. The genes are TRBV24-1 and TRBJ1-1, with D unresolved. The germline V gene has CDR1 KGHDR and CDR2 SFDVKD. The V gene lost 9 bases and the J gene lost 0 bases, with 7 bases spanning the gap. CDR3 size: 12 residues. CDR3 in amino acids: CATGKMNTEAFF. The CDR3 nucleotides are TGTGCCACCGGCAAGATGAACACTGAAGCTTTCTTT.

The chain recombines TRBV18 with TRBJ1-2; no reliable D call. This CDR3 has 16 amino acids. V shed 3 bases and J shed 0 bases, with 14 bases lying between them. CDR1 is KGHSH and CDR2 is LQKENI in the germline V gene. CDR3: CASSPATGPANYGYTF. The CDR3 DNA is TGTGCCAGCTCACCGGCGACCGGGCCGGCTAACTATGGCTACACCTTC.

The CDR3 sequence is CASSFFGGINQPQHF. CDR3 in DNA: TGTGCCAGCAGCTTTTTCGGGGGGATCAATCAGCCCCAGCATTTT. V is TRBV7-2 and J is TRBJ1-5; possible D gene TRBD1, 5 bases. Looked up from germline, CDR1 is SGHTA and CDR2 is FQGNSA. The CDR3 length is 15 residues. V was shortened by 3 bases and J by 3 bases, with 12 bases between the two germline ends.

The rearrangement joins TRBV11-2 to TRBJ2-3; TRBD1 or TRBD2 may be the D gene (5 bases each). Deletions cut 5 bases from V and 1 base from J, with 16 bases between. The germline V gene has CDR1 SGHAT and CDR2 FQNNGV. This CDR3 contains 16 residues. CDR3 in amino acids: CASSRGLAYGTDTQYF. In DNA form, the CDR3 reads TGTGCCAGCAGCCGGGGCCTTGCGTACGGCACAGATACGCAGTATTTT.

This clonotype was observed a few times. V is TRBV27 and J is TRBJ2-7, with D perhaps matching TRBD2 (6 bases). V lost 5 bases, J lost 2 bases, and 13 bases lay in between. The length of the CDR3 is 14 residues. CDR1 and CDR2 (germline): MNHEY, SMNVEV (reference sequence). The DNA of the CDR3 is TGTGCCAGCAGTGCACTAGCCTCAACCTACGAGCAGTACTTC. It encodes CASSALASTYEQYF.

The V call is TRBV9, the J call TRBJ1-2, with a possible D match to TRBD1 (5 bases). Looked up from germline, CDR1 is SGDLS and CDR2 is YYNGEE. The V end lost 3 bases, the J end lost 8 bases, and 17 bases lay between the germline ends. The CDR3 is made up of 14 amino acids. The CDR3 region has the DNA TGTGCCAGCAGCGGCAGTGGGGGATTGGCAGGCTACACCTTC. Its translation is CASSGSGGLAGYTF.

This clonotype was counted between two and nine times. The chain employs TRBV4-1 and TRBJ2-3, with no clear D. This CDR3 is 14 amino acids long. V was pared by 1 base and J by 2 bases, with 7 bases between. From germline, CDR1 is MGHRA and CDR2 YSYEKL. CDR3 residues: CASSQVLFTDTQYF. The CDR3 coding sequence is TGCGCCAGCAGCCAAGTTCTTTTCACAGATACGCAGTATTTT.

This clonotype was counted a few times. J is TRBJ2-5 and V is TRBV3-1; unclear D gene. This CDR3 comprises 13 residues. V lost 0 bases, J lost 4 bases, and 6 bases lay in between. Looked up from germline, CDR1 is LGHDT and CDR2 is YNNKEL (reference sequence). The CDR3 sequence: CASSQEDLETQYF. DNA for the CDR3: TGTGCCAGCAGCCAAGAGGATTTAGAGACCCAGTACTTC.

This clonotype was seen a few times. The V call is TRBV21-1, the J call TRBJ2-7; the listed D gene, TRBD1, was not tested against the DNA. TRBV21-1 is a recognized pseudogene. The CDR3 consists of 15 residues. The CDR3 is CASSPRDRGWYEQYF. For the CDR3, the DNA is TGTGCCAGCAGCCCCCGAGACAGGGGGTGGTACGAGCAGTACTTC.

The rearrangement links TRBV20-1 to TRBJ1-1; D is ambiguous. The CDR3 is made up of 11 amino acids. Germline assignment: CDR1 DFQATT and CDR2 SNEGSKA (reference sequence). Trimming removed 4 bases at V and 3 bases at J, with 6 bases between. CDR3: CSAIDYTEAFF. The CDR3 DNA reads TGCAGTGCTATTGATTACACTGAAGCTTTCTTT.

The CDR3 spells CASSGVGGYETQYF. The CDR3 nucleotides read TGTGCCAGCAGCGGCGTAGGAGGGTACGAGACCCAGTACTTC. V gene TRBV11-2 combines with J gene TRBJ2-5; TRBD2 is a possible D gene (6 bases). Germline CDR1 and CDR2: SGHAT and FQNNGV. Trimming stripped 5 bases from V and 5 bases from J, with 15 bases between. This CDR3 region has 14 residues.

Concerning this clonotype itself: This may be a read error: a much more frequent sequence differs by one nucleotide. This chain links TRBV2 with TRBJ2-5; 8 positions match TRBD1. Germline assignment: CDR1 SNHLY and CDR2 FYNNEI. The CDR3 loop spans 15 amino acids. After removal of 1 base from V and 11 bases from J, the junction contained 12 bases not matched to a gene. The CDR3 loop is CASSEGGAGGKKQYF. The CDR3 bases are TGTGCCAGCAGTGAAGGGGGGGCAGGGGGCAAAAAGCAGTACTTC.

This clonotype was counted a few times. This chain uses TRBV6-5 with TRBJ1-2; D gene uncertain. Germline V CDR1 and CDR2: MNHEY, SVGAGI. This CDR3 spans 13 amino acids. Trimming took 6 bases from V and 5 from J, leaving 13 bases between them. CDR3 in DNA: TGTGCCAGCAGGCTCCTGACTGAGTATGGCTACACCTTC. Its protein is CASRLLTEYGYTF.

This chain links TRBV7-6 with TRBJ2-7, with D perhaps TRBD1 (6 bases). The CDR3 spans 15 residues. The germline V gene encodes CDR1 SGHVS and CDR2 FNYEAQ. The germline V and J ends were trimmed by 4 bases and 0 bases, with 13 bases remaining between them. CDR3 nucleotides: TGTGCCAGCAGCTCGGCGACAGGCCTCTCCTACGAGCAGTACTTC. This encodes CASSSATGLSYEQYF.

This clonotype was seen ten or more times. The genes are TRBV18 and TRBJ1-5, with 12 bases identical to TRBD1. Germline CDR1 is KGHSH and CDR2 is LQKENI. There are 14 residues in the CDR3. The V gene end was trimmed by 6 bases and the J gene end by 7 bases; junction bases not matched to a gene: 4. CDR3 sequence: CASSPGTGGQPQHF. CDR3 nucleotide sequence: TGTGCCAGCTCCCCCGGGACAGGGGGCCAGCCCCAGCATTTT. The variable domain in full, completed from reference TRBV18 and TRBJ1-5, reads NAGVMQNPRHLVRRRGQEARLRCSPMKGHSHVYWYRQLPEEGLKFMVYLQKENIIDESGMPKERFSAEFPKEGPSILRIQQVVRGDSAAYFCASSPGTGGQPQHFGDGTRLSIL.

This clonotype showed up just once. This could be a read error, since a much larger clone is one nucleotide away. The V call is TRBV6-4, the J call TRBJ1-5, with 9 bases fitting TRBD1. The CDR3 is made up of 13 amino acids. V lost 6 bases and J lost 6; bases outside the gene matches: 3. Germline V gene lookup returns CDR1 MRHNA and CDR2 SNTAGT. The CDR3 here is CASRDRGRQPQHF. For the CDR3, the DNA is TGTGCCAGCAGGGACAGGGGTCGTCAGCCCCAGCATTTT.

This clonotype has only a few counts. V gene TRBV5-1 combines with J gene TRBJ2-1, with 8 positions matching TRBD2. CDR1 and CDR2 from the germline V gene are SGHRS and YFSETQ. V lost 4 bases to trimming and J lost 8 bases; unmatched junction nucleotides: 14. This CDR3 region has 16 residues. The CDR3 DNA reads as TGCGCCAGCAGCCTGGGAGGGACTAGTATCCGGGATGAGCAGTTCTTC. As protein: CASSLGGTSIRDEQFF.

The chain links TRBV27 to TRBJ1-2; 10 nucleotides align to TRBD1. V lost 4 bases to trimming and J lost 7 bases; unmatched junction nucleotides: 15. From germline, CDR1 is MNHEY and CDR2 SMNVEV (reference sequence). The CDR3 length is 17 residues. The CDR3 reads CASSYKDRGVFLSGYTF. The CDR3 nucleotides read TGTGCCAGCAGTTACAAGGACAGGGGGGTTTTTCTGAGTGGCTACACCTTC.

In its sample, this clonotype was seen once. The chain uses TRBV5-5 and TRBJ2-1; 8 bases are shared with TRBD2. The germline gives CDR1 SGHKS, CDR2 YYEKEE (reference sequence). V shed 7 bases, J shed 4 bases, and the junction held 10 bases outside the gene matches. CDR3 length: 15 amino acids. CDR3 DNA sequence: TGTGCCAGCTTGGGGGGCAGCGGGGGATACAATGAGCAGTTCTTC. This encodes CASLGGSGGYNEQFF.

There are a few counts of this clonotype. The gene calls are TRBV9 and TRBJ2-3; D unresolved. This CDR3 is built from 14 residues. CDR1 and CDR2 from the germline V gene are SGDLS and YYNGEE. V was trimmed by 1 base and J by 2 bases, leaving 8 bases between them. Here the CDR3 DNA reads TGTGCCAGCAGCGTACACCAGAACACAGATACGCAGTATTTT. This gives the protein CASSVHQNTDTQYF.

This clonotype was counted between two and nine times. This chain uses TRBV3-1 with TRBJ1-2; D is ambiguous. Trimming removed 3 bases at V and 7 bases at J, with 6 bases between. CDR3 length: 11 residues. Looked up from germline, CDR1 is LGHDT and CDR2 is YNNKEL (reference sequence). CDR3 protein: CASSQISGYTF. CDR3 coding DNA: TGTGCCAGCAGCCAGATATCTGGCTACACCTTC.

This sequence joins TRBV12-5 and TRBJ2-1, with TRBD2 matching 13 bases. CDR1 and CDR2 from the germline V gene are LGHNT and FRNRAP. CDR3 length: 18 amino acids. The V gene end was trimmed by 7 bases and the J gene end by 0 bases; junction bases not matched to a gene: 9. The CDR3 DNA is TGTGCTAGTGCTAGGGGGACTAGCGGGATTAGCTCCTACAATGAGCAGTTCTTC. Its translation: CASARGTSGISSYNEQFF.

This clonotype came up a few times. J is TRBJ1-1 and V is TRBV5-1; 7 bases are a match to TRBD1. Germline CDR1 SGHRS, CDR2 YFSETQ. This CDR3 is built from 14 residues. After removal of 3 bases from V and 2 bases from J, the junction contained 4 bases not matched to a gene. The CDR3 here is CASSSDRINTEAFF. CDR3 nucleotide sequence: TGCGCCAGCAGCTCGGACAGGATTAACACTGAAGCTTTCTTT.

Comments on this clonotype: Since a much larger clone is just one base distant, this may be a read error. A read error is likely, as this CDR3 ends without the conserved phenylalanine or tryptophan. The chain links TRBV20-1 to TRBJ1-1; 7 bases map to TRBD1. J gave up 2 bases and V 1 base, and 4 bases lay outside the gene matches. Germline CDR1 and CDR2: DFQATT and SNEGSKA (reference sequence). This CDR3 comprises 14 residues. CDR3: CSARGGTANTEAFC. CDR3 nucleotides: TGCAGTGCTAGAGGTGGGACAGCTAACACTGAAGCTTTCTGT.

This clonotype was counted a few times. The rearrangement joins TRBV27 to TRBJ2-7; the D gene could be TRBD1 or TRBD2 (6 bases each). This CDR3 is 15 amino acids long. Deletions cut 7 bases from V and 5 bases from J, with 21 bases between. The germline CDR1 and CDR2 sequences are MNHEY and SMNVEV (reference sequence). The CDR3, as DNA: TGTGCCAGCAAAACACTTCGGGGGCGCGTCCACGAGCAGTACTTC. Its protein product is CASKTLRGRVHEQYF.